This is a list of T cell receptor beta chains from one sample in a study of vaccination effects on CD4 cells after COVID-19. The antigens these receptors bind are not known. Assay: immunoSEQ multiplex PCR; the TCRdb copy retains only in-frame clones and omits some. The sample has around 28,000 clones, more than 60% seen once. The sequencing used CD4+ T cells from PBMCs cultured with SARS-CoV-2 spike peptides, collected before COVID-19 vaccination. Every receptor here comes from a human donor who received a COVID-19 vaccine. The CDR3 runs from the conserved cysteine through the conserved F or W. Each record gives: V gene, clone size, J gene, D gene, CDR3 DNA, CDR3 protein. A D gene is named only where the DNA matches it firmly. A clone size is listed for some rows: how often the clone was seen (once, few, many), or a class if it is expanded.

TRBV4-1,few,TRBJ1-5,.,TGCGCCAGCAGCTCCCAGGACAGTGGACAGCCCCAGCATTTT,CASSSQDSGQPQHF
TRBV29-1,.,TRBJ2-5,.,TGCAGCGTTGAAGATCTGGAGACCCAGTACTTC,CSVEDLETQYF
TRBV6-2/TRBV6-3,.,TRBJ1-5,.,TGTGCCAGCAGTTACTCAGGTTATAGCAATCAGCCCCAGCATTTT,CASSYSGYSNQPQHF
TRBV10-3,.,TRBJ2-3,.,TGTGCCATCAGTGGTAATACCGGGACTAGCACAGATACGCAGTATTTT,CAISGNTGTSTDTQYF
TRBV2,.,TRBJ1-3,.,TGTGCCAGCAGTGAACGGAACACCATATATTTT,CASSERNTIYF
TRBV20-1,.,TRBJ1-1,.,TGCAGTGCTAGAGGGGGACATGGAGCTTTCTTT,CSARGGHGAFF
TRBV19,few,TRBJ1-6,.,TGTGCCAGTAAACGATCACCGGATCTGGGTTCACCCCTCCACTTT,CASKRSPDLGSPLHF
TRBV3-1/TRBV3-2,.,TRBJ2-1,.,TGTGCCAGCAGCCAAGCCCATGAGCAGTTCTTC,CASSQAHEQFF
TRBV4-2,.,TRBJ1-5,.,TGTGCCAGCAGCCAAGACAGCAATCAGCCCCAGCATTTT,CASSQDSNQPQHF
TRBV4-3,.,TRBJ2-3,TRBD2,TGCGCCAGCAGCCTTAGCGGGGAGGGCACAGATACGCAGTATTTT,CASSLSGEGTDTQYF
TRBV5-1,.,TRBJ1-1,.,TGCGCCAGCAGCCTACGGGACGGGAACACTGAAGCTTTCTTT,CASSLRDGNTEAFF
TRBV5-4,.,TRBJ2-7,TRBD1,TGTGCCAGCAGCCGGGACAGGGGGCCCTACGAGCAGTACTTC,CASSRDRGPYEQYF
TRBV3-1/TRBV3-2,once,TRBJ1-2,.,TGTGCCAGCAGCCAAGATCTCAGGGGTAACTATGGCTACACCTTC,CASSQDLRGNYGYTF
TRBV28,.,TRBJ2-5,.,TGTGCCAGCAGTACCCGGGCCTCGCCCACCCCCCAAGAGACCCAGTACTTC,CASSTRASPTPQETQYF
TRBV5-4,.,TRBJ2-2,.,TGTGCCAGCAGCTCGTTTAGTGACGGGGAGCTGTTTTTT,CASSSFSDGELFF